These 3 T cell receptor beta chains were all obtained from the same sample, sequenced in a study of blood T cell repertoires in COVID-19. Here immunoSEQ multiplex PCR was the method, and the copy in TCRdb shows in-frame clones only, minus some. The repertoire holds about 270,000 clones, with around 89% as singletons. Sequencing used PBMCs or T cells enriched from blood (not recorded which). The receptor set was obtained from a woman younger than 45 with acute COVID-19.

V and J are TRBV6-5 and TRBJ1-5; 7 bases are a match to TRBD1. J gave up 0 bases and V 8 bases, and 7 bases lay outside the gene matches. Germline V gene lookup returns CDR1 MNHEY and CDR2 SVGAGI. CDR3 length: 15 residues. CDR3 amino acids: CASHPGQHSNQPQHF. CDR3 DNA sequence: TGTGCCAGCCACCCGGGACAGCATAGCAATCAGCCCCAGCATTTT.

This clone was seen more than once but under ten times. The V gene is TRBV18, the J gene TRBJ2-1, with a weak D call TRBD2 (6 bases). V was trimmed by 3 bases and J by 8 bases, leaving 20 bases between them. Germline V gene data show CDR1 as KGHSH and CDR2 as LQKENI. The CDR3 consists of 16 residues. In nucleotides, the CDR3 is TGTGCCAGCTCACCGCGACGCGGGACCCTCTGGGATGAGCAGTTCTTC. Amino acids: CASSPRRGTLWDEQFF.

The chain uses TRBV5-1 and TRBJ1-3; 9 nucleotides line up with TRBD1. V was clipped by 3 bases and J by 4 bases; unmatched bases: 2. Per the germline V gene, CDR1 is SGHRS and CDR2 is YFSETQ. The CDR3 contains 14 residues. CDR3 in amino acids: CASSSGQGGNTIYF. CDR3 DNA sequence: TGCGCCAGCAGCTCGGGACAGGGCGGAAACACCATATATTTT.